The rows below give T cell receptor beta chains drawn from one sample of a study of shared clonotypes between healthy human individuals. Libraries were prepared by immunoSEQ multiplex PCR; TCRdb keeps only in-frame clonotypes and omits some of them. The sample lists about 700,000 clones; around 74% were seen once. What was sequenced was memory CD4+ T cells sorted from blood. The receptors originated from a woman aged 25 to 45 in good health. CDR3s include the opening cysteine and the closing phenylalanine or tryptophan. The D gene is left open where the match is weak. Clone size appears in some rows only: once, few, many, or a class for an expanded clone.

V gene	clone size	J gene	D gene	CDR3 protein	CDR3 DNA
TRBV21-1	-	TRBJ2-1	-	CASTLVLAVRDEQFF	TGTGCCAGCACCTTAGTTCTAGCGGTCCGAGATGAGCAGTTCTTC
TRBV5-1	-	TRBJ2-5	-	CASSLVSSAQETQYF	TGCGCCAGCAGCTTGGTTTCTAGCGCACAAGAGACCCAGTACTTC
TRBV7-2	-	TRBJ2-7	-	CASSIFTRSSYEQYF	TGTGCCAGCAGCATCTTCACCAGAAGCTCCTACGAGCAGTACTTC
TRBV29-1	-	TRBJ2-7	-	CSAVWGLYEQYF	TGCAGCGCTGTCTGGGGGCTTTACGAGCAGTACTTC
TRBV27	few	TRBJ1-5	TRBD1	CASSRRTGGSNQPQHF	TGTGCCAGCAGTAGACGGACAGGGGGTAGCAATCAGCCCCAGCATTTT
TRBV27	-	TRBJ2-7	TRBD2	CASSGRLAGGASYEQYF	TGTGCCAGCAGTGGACGACTAGCGGGGGGGGCCTCCTACGAGCAGTACTTC
TRBV28	-	TRBJ2-7	TRBD2	CASTPTSGSGYEQYF	TGTGCCAGCACCCCGACTAGCGGGAGCGGCTACGAGCAGTACTTC
TRBV19	-	TRBJ2-2	-	CASSIDSQLGNTGELFF	TGTGCCAGTAGTATAGATTCACAGCTCGGGAACACCGGGGAGCTGTTTTTT
TRBV2	-	TRBJ2-5	-	CASSVELAQETQYF	TGTGCCAGCAGTGTGGAGTTGGCTCAAGAGACCCAGTACTTC
TRBV19	few	TRBJ1-1	TRBD1	CASSISGTGATEAFF	TGTGCCAGTAGTATAAGCGGGACAGGGGCCACTGAAGCTTTCTTT
TRBV2	few	TRBJ1-1	-	CASSEAGYTEAFF	TGTGCCAGCAGTGAAGCAGGGTACACTGAAGCTTTCTTT
TRBV2	few	TRBJ2-7	-	CASSPSVTSYEQYF	TGTGCCAGCAGTCCGAGCGTAACCTCCTACGAGCAGTACTTC
TRBV28	-	TRBJ1-4	-	CASSLPGHGEKLFF	TGTGCCAGCAGTTTACCCGGACACGGCGAAAAACTGTTTTTT
TRBV11-2	-	TRBJ2-3	-	CASSTYWKDTQYF	TGTGCCAGCAGCACGTACTGGAAAGATACGCAGTATTTT
TRBV19	-	TRBJ1-5	-	CASSDYRVHSNQPQHF	TGTGCCAGTAGTGACTACAGGGTCCATAGCAATCAGCCCCAGCATTTT
TRBV28	-	TRBJ2-5	-	CASSLREGDQETQYF	TGTGCCAGCAGTCTCCGGGAAGGGGACCAAGAGACCCAGTACTTC
TRBV2	-	TRBJ2-1	TRBD2	CASSIGTSYNNEQFF	TGTGCCAGCAGCATTGGGACTAGCTACAACAATGAGCAGTTCTTC
TRBV11-1	once	TRBJ2-5	TRBD2	CASSVSGIQETQYF	TGTGCCAGCAGCGTTAGCGGGATACAAGAGACCCAGTACTTC
TRBV11-2	-	TRBJ2-3	-	CASSSNPPSAPRGTQYF	TGTGCCAGCAGCTCCAATCCCCCCTCAGCCCCCAGGGGTACGCAGTATTTT
TRBV15	-	TRBJ1-2	-	CATSRDEGGQGYTF	TGTGCCACCAGCAGAGATGAGGGGGGCCAGGGCTACACCTTC
TRBV5-1	-	TRBJ1-2	TRBD1	CASSIGQGDYGYTF	TGCGCCAGCAGCATCGGACAGGGTGATTATGGCTACACCTTC
TRBV9	-	TRBJ1-1	-	CASSPEGRGTEAFF	TGTGCCAGCAGCCCTGAGGGGAGAGGCACTGAAGCTTTCTTT